This is a list of T cell receptor beta chains from one sample in a study of beta chain features in type 1 diabetes. Using immunoSEQ multiplex PCR, the repertoire was profiled, and TCRdb retains in-frame clones only, with some absent. Of about 140,000 clones listed, more than 10% are singletons. The specimen sequenced was central memory CD4+ T cells from blood. These receptor sequences come from a man between 18 and 29 years old with type 1 diabetes. Each CDR3 is given with its conserved first and last residue. A D gene is named only where the DNA matches it firmly. Expanded clones get a size class; other rows say once, few or many, or leave the size out.

d_call,v_call,j_call,clone_size,cdr3_nt,cdr3_aa
.,TRBV7-7,TRBJ2-2,few,TGTGCCAGCAGCAGAGTAGAGGGAACCGGGGAGCTGTTTTTT,CASSRVEGTGELFF
.,TRBV6-1,TRBJ2-3,.,TGTGCCAGCAGTCAAGGGGGACTTCCAGATACGCAGTATTTT,CASSQGGLPDTQYF
TRBD1,TRBV25-1,TRBJ2-3,.,TGTGCCAGCAGTGACTGGACAGGGAACCCAGATACGCAGTATTTT,CASSDWTGNPDTQYF
.,TRBV6-5,TRBJ2-1,.,TGTGCCAGCAGACTCAGTTCCTACAATGAGCAGTTCTTC,CASRLSSYNEQFF
.,TRBV5-1,TRBJ2-5,.,TGCGCCAGCAGCTTTTATTCGGAGACCCAGTACTTC,CASSFYSETQYF
TRBD1,TRBV5-1,TRBJ1-2,few,TGCGCCAGCAGCTCAAGACAGGGGCTCTACACCTTC,CASSSRQGLYTF
TRBD1,TRBV25-1,TRBJ1-2,.,TGTGCCAGCAGTCCAATTGGGACAGCTTTTTCTCCTAACTATGGCTACACCTTC,CASSPIGTAFSPNYGYTF
TRBD2,TRBV6-6,TRBJ2-5,few,TGTGCCAGCAGACCCGGGACTACACCACGGGACGGCCAGTACTTC,CASRPGTTPRDGQYF
.,TRBV29-1,TRBJ1-4,.,TGCAGCGTTGGTTCCCTCCTCGGTGAAAAACTGTTTTTT,CSVGSLLGEKLFF
TRBD1,TRBV6-1,TRBJ1-1,.,TGTGCCAGCAGTGCCAAGCGGACAGGGAACACTGAAGCTTTCTTT,CASSAKRTGNTEAFF
TRBD2,TRBV15,TRBJ2-3,.,TGTGCCACCAGCAGAGATCTCGCACTAGCGGGGGCTAAGCGGGATACGCAGTATTTT,CATSRDLALAGAKRDTQYF
TRBD1,TRBV15,TRBJ1-1,.,TGTGCCACCAGCAGAGGGGACAGGGACACTGAAGCTTTCTTT,CATSRGDRDTEAFF
TRBD2,TRBV7-3,TRBJ2-1,few,TGTGCCAGCAGCTTAGGAGCGGGGACCTACAATGAGCAGTTCTTC,CASSLGAGTYNEQFF
.,TRBV7-8,TRBJ2-7,.,TGTGCCAGCAGCTTGGGGCGAAGATCCTCCTACGAGCAGTACTTC,CASSLGRRSSYEQYF